The subject of this entry is one TCR beta chain. This entry is derived from a study of blood T cell repertoires in COVID-19. About the study: Whether acute or convalescent, the COVID-19 samples came from the United States, Italy and Spain. T cells, B-cell-depleted T cells, or PBMCs provided the cDNA or gDNA that served as material.

Under the authors' procedure: By means of reference gene primer amplification, nucleated cell counts were estimated. Profiled with immunoSEQ multiplex PCR; TCRdb holds only in-frame clones, not every one. That table is the source of V, J and clone size, and D and trimming were worked out from the DNA. The sample lists 150,000 to 200,000 clones, 80% occurring once. Germline V lookup: CDR1 SGHRS, CDR2 YFSETQ. The CDR3 covers 13 residues. V dropped 4 bases and J dropped 7; count of bases not matched to a gene: 7. The source is a man between 65 and 79 years old with active or convalescent COVID-19. Source material: peripheral blood. The gene calls are TRBV5-1 and TRBJ1-1; TRBD1 aligns across 7 bases. CDR3 bases: TGCGCCAGCAGCCCCAGGGACAGCTTTGAAGCTTTCTTT. This codes for CASSPRDSFEAFF.